Listed below are T cell receptor beta chains from one sample, sequenced in a study of cytomegalovirus exposure and HLA in healthy donors. This table comes from immunoSEQ multiplex PCR, and its TCRdb copy is limited to in-frame clones, with some not included. This sample carries approximately 110,000 clones, 80% of them seen once, and the ten largest clones take 0.24%. Sequenced sample: PBMCs. These TCRs come from a man aged 45-60 years in good health and CMV-seronegative. CDR3s include the opening cysteine and the closing phenylalanine or tryptophan. Fields, in order: J gene, clone size, D gene, V gene, CDR3 protein, CDR3 DNA. A D gene is named only where the DNA matches it firmly. Some rows mark clone size as missing; the rest say once, few, many or name a class of expanded clone.

j_gene: TRBJ1-1
abundance: .
d_gene: .
v_gene: TRBV2
CDR3aa: CASSDSGINTEAFF
CDR3nt: TGTGCCAGCAGTGATTCAGGGATTAACACTGAAGCTTTCTTT

j_gene: TRBJ2-7
abundance: .
d_gene: TRBD1
v_gene: TRBV25-1
CDR3aa: CASSARGLHEQYF
CDR3nt: TGTGCCAGCAGTGCCAGGGGGCTCCACGAGCAGTACTTC

j_gene: TRBJ1-5
abundance: .
d_gene: TRBD1
v_gene: TRBV7-8
CDR3aa: CASSLGRGISNQPQHF
CDR3nt: TGTGCCAGCAGCTTAGGCAGGGGGATTAGCAATCAGCCCCAGCATTTT

j_gene: TRBJ1-5
abundance: few
d_gene: TRBD1
v_gene: TRBV10-3
CDR3aa: CAISESNRGHQPQHF
CDR3nt: TGTGCCATCAGTGAGTCGAACAGGGGGCATCAGCCCCAGCATTTT

j_gene: TRBJ2-2
abundance: .
d_gene: TRBD1
v_gene: TRBV28
CDR3aa: CASRRGQGMNTGELFF
CDR3nt: TGTGCCAGCAGACGCGGACAGGGAATGAACACCGGGGAGCTGTTTTTT

j_gene: TRBJ2-7
abundance: few
d_gene: .
v_gene: TRBV11-2
CDR3aa: CASSETGSKYF
CDR3nt: TGTGCCAGCAGCGAAACAGGGAGCAAGTACTTC

j_gene: TRBJ2-7
abundance: few
d_gene: TRBD1
v_gene: TRBV18
CDR3aa: CASSVTGADEQYF
CDR3nt: TGTGCCAGCTCGGTAACAGGGGCCGACGAGCAGTACTTC

j_gene: TRBJ2-1
abundance: .
d_gene: .
v_gene: TRBV18
CDR3aa: CASSRSTYNEQFF
CDR3nt: TGTGCCAGCTCACGATCTACCTACAATGAGCAGTTCTTC

j_gene: TRBJ2-5
abundance: .
d_gene: .
v_gene: TRBV12-5
CDR3aa: CASGSGQSGGETQYF
CDR3nt: TGTGCTAGTGGTTCGGGACAGTCGGGGGGGGAGACCCAGTACTTC

j_gene: TRBJ2-7
abundance: .
d_gene: .
v_gene: TRBV27
CDR3aa: CASSLTDFQPQYF
CDR3nt: TGTGCCAGCAGTTTAACGGACTTCCAGCCCCAGTACTTC

j_gene: TRBJ2-1
abundance: .
d_gene: TRBD2
v_gene: TRBV4-1
CDR3aa: CASSHPSGGPNNEQFF
CDR3nt: TGCGCCAGCAGCCACCCTAGCGGGGGTCCTAACAATGAGCAGTTCTTC

j_gene: TRBJ1-2
abundance: once
d_gene: TRBD1
v_gene: TRBV7-2
CDR3aa: CASSRRTGEFYGYTF
CDR3nt: TGTGCCAGCAGTAGAAGGACAGGGGAATTCTATGGCTACACCTTC

j_gene: TRBJ2-7
abundance: .
d_gene: .
v_gene: TRBV5-1
CDR3aa: CASSLGFSTFASYEQYF
CDR3nt: TGCGCCAGCAGCTTGGGGTTTTCGACTTTCGCCTCCTACGAGCAGTACTTC

j_gene: TRBJ1-1
abundance: .
d_gene: TRBD1
v_gene: TRBV18
CDR3aa: CASSQDRLNTEAFF
CDR3nt: TGTGCCAGCTCCCAGGACAGGTTGAACACTGAAGCTTTCTTT

j_gene: TRBJ1-5
abundance: .
d_gene: TRBD1
v_gene: TRBV6-6
CDR3aa: CASRTQGAQDNQPQHF
CDR3nt: TGTGCCAGCAGAACACAGGGGGCGCAGGACAATCAGCCCCAGCATTTT

j_gene: TRBJ2-7
abundance: .
d_gene: .
v_gene: TRBV6-5
CDR3aa: CATGRGDEQYF
CDR3nt: TGTGCCACCGGCAGGGGGGACGAGCAGTACTTC

j_gene: TRBJ1-4
abundance: .
d_gene: .
v_gene: TRBV7-2
CDR3aa: CASSLGGKGELFF
CDR3nt: TGTGCCAGCAGCTTAGGAGGGAAAGGAGAACTGTTTTTT

j_gene: TRBJ1-5
abundance: .
d_gene: TRBD1
v_gene: TRBV28
CDR3aa: CASSPRDRGEYGHF
CDR3nt: TGTGCCAGCAGCCCGAGGGACAGGGGCGAATATGGGCATTTT

j_gene: TRBJ1-5
abundance: .
d_gene: .
v_gene: TRBV6-1
CDR3aa: CASRSEYSNQPQHF
CDR3nt: TGTGCCAGCAGGTCAGAATATAGCAATCAGCCCCAGCATTTT

j_gene: TRBJ1-3
abundance: .
d_gene: .
v_gene: TRBV11-2
CDR3aa: CASSSRWTVVSGNTIYF
CDR3nt: TGTGCCAGCAGCTCTCGGTGGACAGTTGTCTCTGGAAACACCATATATTTT

j_gene: TRBJ2-2
abundance: .
d_gene: TRBD1
v_gene: TRBV27
CDR3aa: CASSLRRDRAVRRERDGELFF
CDR3nt: TGTGCCAGCAGTTTACGCCGGGACAGGGCCGTAAGGCGGGAGCGTGACGGGGAGCTGTTTTTT

j_gene: TRBJ1-4
abundance: .
d_gene: TRBD1
v_gene: TRBV13
CDR3aa: CASSFTGGTTNEKLFF
CDR3nt: TGTGCCAGCAGCTTCACAGGGGGGACAACTAATGAAAAACTGTTTTTT

j_gene: TRBJ1-2
abundance: .
d_gene: TRBD1
v_gene: TRBV30
CDR3aa: CAWRTGGFDGYTF
CDR3nt: TGTGCCTGGCGGACAGGGGGTTTCGATGGCTACACCTTC

j_gene: TRBJ2-7
abundance: .
d_gene: .
v_gene: TRBV28
CDR3aa: CASSLQGSSYEQYF
CDR3nt: TGTGCCAGCAGTTTACAGGGATCTTCCTACGAGCAGTACTTC

j_gene: TRBJ1-1
abundance: .
d_gene: .
v_gene: TRBV9
CDR3aa: CASSVSQNTEAFF
CDR3nt: TGTGCCAGCAGCGTATCACAGAACACTGAAGCTTTCTTT

j_gene: TRBJ1-3
abundance: .
d_gene: .
v_gene: TRBV2
CDR3aa: CASSEKGVSGNTIYF
CDR3nt: TGTGCCAGCAGTGAAAAGGGGGTCTCTGGAAACACCATATATTTT

j_gene: TRBJ1-2
abundance: .
d_gene: .
v_gene: TRBV23-1
CDR3aa: CASTGDGDYGYTF
CDR3nt: TGCGCCAGCACAGGGGACGGGGACTATGGCTACACCTTC

j_gene: TRBJ1-5
abundance: .
d_gene: .
v_gene: TRBV19
CDR3aa: CASRTKGGLSNQPQHF
CDR3nt: TGTGCCAGTAGGACTAAGGGGGGGCTGAGCAATCAGCCCCAGCATTTT

j_gene: TRBJ2-3
abundance: few
d_gene: .
v_gene: TRBV5-4
CDR3aa: CASTPLTGDTQYF
CDR3nt: TGTGCCAGCACCCCCCTAACGGGAGATACGCAGTATTTT

j_gene: TRBJ2-7
abundance: .
d_gene: .
v_gene: TRBV11-2
CDR3aa: CASSRDSYEQYF
CDR3nt: TGTGCCAGCAGTCGAGACTCCTACGAGCAGTACTTC

j_gene: TRBJ2-2
abundance: .
d_gene: .
v_gene: TRBV28
CDR3aa: CASSGATDYTGELFF
CDR3nt: TGTGCCAGCTCGGGTGCCACGGATTACACCGGGGAGCTGTTTTTT

j_gene: TRBJ2-5
abundance: .
d_gene: .
v_gene: TRBV6-6
CDR3aa: CASRGGWAEETQYF
CDR3nt: TGTGCCAGCAGGGGGGGTTGGGCAGAAGAGACCCAGTACTTC

j_gene: TRBJ2-1
abundance: .
d_gene: .
v_gene: TRBV6-6
CDR3aa: CASSYGERPNEQFF
CDR3nt: TGTGCCAGCAGTTACGGAGAGCGACCCAATGAGCAGTTCTTC

j_gene: TRBJ2-5
abundance: .
d_gene: .
v_gene: TRBV27
CDR3aa: CASSLSFSGFGETQYF
CDR3nt: TGTGCCAGCAGTTTATCTTTTTCGGGTTTCGGAGAGACCCAGTACTTC